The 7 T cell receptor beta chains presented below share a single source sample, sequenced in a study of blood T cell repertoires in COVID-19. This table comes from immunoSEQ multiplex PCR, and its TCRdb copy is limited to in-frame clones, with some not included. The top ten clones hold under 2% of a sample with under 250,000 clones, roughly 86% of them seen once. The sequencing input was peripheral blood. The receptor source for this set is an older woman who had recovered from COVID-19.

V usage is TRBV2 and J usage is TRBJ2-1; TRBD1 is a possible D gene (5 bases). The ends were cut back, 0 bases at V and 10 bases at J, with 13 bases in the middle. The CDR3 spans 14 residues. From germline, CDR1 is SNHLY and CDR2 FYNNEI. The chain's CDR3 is CASSEAQGVREQFF. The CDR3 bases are TGTGCCAGCAGTGAAGCGCAAGGGGTACGGGAGCAGTTCTTC.

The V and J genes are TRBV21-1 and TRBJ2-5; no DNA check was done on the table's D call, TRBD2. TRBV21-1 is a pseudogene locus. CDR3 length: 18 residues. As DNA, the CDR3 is TGTGCCAGCATTCCGAGGGGAGGAACTACCCCGTACCAAGAGACCCAGTACTTC. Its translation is CASIPRGGTTPYQETQYF.

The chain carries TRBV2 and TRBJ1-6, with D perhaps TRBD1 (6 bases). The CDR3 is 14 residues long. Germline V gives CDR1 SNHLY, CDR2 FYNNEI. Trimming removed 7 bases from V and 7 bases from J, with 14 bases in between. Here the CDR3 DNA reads TGTGCCAGCAATGGTGGGACACCCAATTCACCCCTCCACTTT. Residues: CASNGGTPNSPLHF.

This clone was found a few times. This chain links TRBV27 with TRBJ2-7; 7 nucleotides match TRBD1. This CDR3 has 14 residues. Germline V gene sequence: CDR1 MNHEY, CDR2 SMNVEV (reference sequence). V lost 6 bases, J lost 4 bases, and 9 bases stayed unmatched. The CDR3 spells CASRRTGPDYEQYF. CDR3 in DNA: TGTGCCAGCAGGAGGACAGGACCGGATTACGAGCAGTACTTC.

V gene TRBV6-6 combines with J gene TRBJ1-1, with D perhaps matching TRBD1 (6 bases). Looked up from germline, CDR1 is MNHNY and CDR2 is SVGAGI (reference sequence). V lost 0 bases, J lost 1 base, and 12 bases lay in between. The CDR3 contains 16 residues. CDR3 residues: CASSYSISGENTEAFF. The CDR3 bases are TGTGCCAGCAGTTACTCAATATCAGGGGAGAACACTGAAGCTTTCTTT.

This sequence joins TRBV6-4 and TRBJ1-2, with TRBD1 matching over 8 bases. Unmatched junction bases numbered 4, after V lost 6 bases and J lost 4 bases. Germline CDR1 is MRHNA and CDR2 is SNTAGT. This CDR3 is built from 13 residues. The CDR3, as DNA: TGTGCCAGCAGCCTCACAGGGGGCTATGGCTACACCTTC. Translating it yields CASSLTGGYGYTF.

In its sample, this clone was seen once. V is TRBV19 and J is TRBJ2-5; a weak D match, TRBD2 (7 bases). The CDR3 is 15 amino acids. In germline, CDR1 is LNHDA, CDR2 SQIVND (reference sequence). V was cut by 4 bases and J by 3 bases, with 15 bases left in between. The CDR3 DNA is TGTGCCAGTAGTAGCGCGGGGGCAGCGGAAGAGACCCAGTACTTC. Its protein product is CASSSAGAAEETQYF.